Below, 26 T cell receptor beta chains from the same sample are listed, as sequenced in a study of T-cell memory formation after mild COVID-19. MiXCR, applied by TCRdb to the 5' RACE reads, yields one record per CDR3 protein. The data contain 470,000 or so distinct CDR3 sequences, around a quarter of them singletons. Sequencing used PBMCs or a T cell subset sorted from them (not recorded which). The origin of the receptors is an adult woman who had mild COVID-19 (a few samples of this study predate the infection). Cell type and time point are not known.

This clonotype was detected a few times. The chain employs TRBV6-2 or TRBV6-3 and TRBJ2-1; tentatively, D is TRBD2 (6 bases). The CDR3 has 14 residues. The V end was cut by 5 bases, the J end by 9 bases, with 17 bases between. Germline V CDR1 and CDR2: MNHEY, SVGEGT. CDR3 coding DNA: TGTGCCAGCAGTACCTTGACTAGTCGGTTTGAGCAGTTCTTC. It encodes CASSTLTSRFEQFF.

This clonotype was seen only a few times. This rearrangement joins TRBV5-1 to TRBJ2-7; D uncertain. The germline V and J ends were trimmed by 2 bases and 0 bases, with 9 bases remaining between them. This CDR3 comprises 14 residues. Germline loops: CDR1 SGHRS, CDR2 YFSETQ. The CDR3: CASSFVASSYEQYF. Written as DNA, the CDR3 is TGCGCCAGCAGCTTTGTGGCCAGCTCCTACGAGCAGTACTTC.

This chain uses TRBV4-3 with TRBJ1-1, with a tentative D call TRBD1 (6 bases). Germline CDR1 reads LGHNA; CDR2 reads YSLEER. V lost 0 bases to trimming and J lost 1 base, with 18 bases between them. The CDR3 is made up of 18 amino acids. The CDR3 nucleotides are TGCGCCAGCAGCCAAGATCCCGTGATACAGGGAAAGAACACTGAAGCTTTCTTT. The encoded protein is CASSQDPVIQGKNTEAFF.

This clonotype showed up just a few times. The rearrangement links TRBV10-3 to TRBJ1-2, with a tentative D call TRBD1 (5 bases). V was cut by 7 bases and J by 8 bases, with 17 bases left in between. Germline-derived CDR1 and CDR2 are ENHRY and SYGVKD. The CDR3 consists of 13 residues. The DNA of the CDR3 is TGTGCCATCAAAAGCCCCAGGGTAGACGGCTACACCTTC. Protein product: CAIKSPRVDGYTF.

This clonotype has just a few counts. The CDR3 nucleotides read TGTGCCAGCAGTGACCCGGGACAGGGGTACCACGAGCAGTACTTC. Residues: CASSDPGQGYHEQYF. This chain uses TRBV6-4 with TRBJ2-7; 10 bases fit TRBD1. Trimming cost V 2 bases and J 5 bases; bases outside gene matches: 6. This CDR3 comprises 15 residues. CDR1 and CDR2 (germline): MRHNA, SNTAGT.

The chain has TRBV3-1 and TRBJ2-1; 14 nucleotides align to TRBD2. The germline V gene has CDR1 LGHDT and CDR2 YNNKEL (reference sequence). CDR3 size: 18 residues. V lost 1 base, J lost 6 bases, and 8 bases stayed unmatched. CDR3 sequence: CASSQVGGLAGGGNEQFF. In nucleotides, the CDR3 is TGTGCCAGCAGCCAAGTGGGAGGACTAGCGGGAGGAGGCAATGAGCAGTTCTTC.

The chain joins TRBV6-5 to TRBJ1-4; D is ambiguous. Trimming took off 0 bases at V and 8 bases at J, with 13 bases between the two ends. CDR1 MNHEY and CDR2 SVGAGI come from the germline V gene. The CDR3 loop spans 15 amino acids. The DNA for the CDR3 is TGTGCCAGCAGTTACTCCACCAGGAGCAAAGAAAAACTGTTTTTT. As protein: CASSYSTRSKEKLFF.

The gene calls are TRBV12-3 or TRBV12-4 and TRBJ1-4; no clear D. Between the trimmed V and J ends, which lost 6 bases and 2 bases, there was a span of 7 bases. There are 13 residues in the CDR3. Here the CDR3 reads CASSDSTNEKLFF. The CDR3, as DNA: TGTGCCAGCAGCGATTCGACTAATGAAAAACTGTTTTTT.

The rearrangement links TRBV5-1 to TRBJ2-1; 14 bases line up with TRBD2. The CDR3 has 17 amino acids. Germline trimming cut 1 base from V and 8 bases from J; bases unmatched to any gene: 8. Germline values: CDR1 SGHRS, CDR2 YFSETQ. CDR3 in amino acids: CASSLTKTSGRADEQFF. CDR3 DNA sequence: TGCGCCAGCAGCTTGACGAAGACTAGCGGGAGGGCCGATGAGCAGTTCTTC.

The chain couples TRBV7-6 to TRBJ1-1; 10 nucleotides align to TRBD1. The V gene end was trimmed by 5 bases and the J gene end by 0 bases; junction bases not matched to a gene: 3. The CDR3 runs to 15 residues. Germline-derived CDR1 and CDR2 are SGHVS and FNYEAQ. CDR3 nucleotide sequence: TGTGCCAGCAGCGCGGGACAGGGGATGAACACTGAAGCTTTCTTT. It is translated as CASSAGQGMNTEAFF.

This clonotype showed up just a few times. The chain couples TRBV5-1 to TRBJ1-2, with 7 bases matching TRBD1. The CDR3 length is 15 residues. V was clipped by 0 bases and J by 6 bases; unmatched bases: 8. Per the germline V gene, CDR1 is SGHRS and CDR2 is YFSETQ. The CDR3 protein is CASSLDVDRANGYTF. In DNA form, the CDR3 reads TGCGCCAGCAGCTTGGACGTTGACAGGGCTAATGGCTACACCTTC.

This CDR3 reads CASSVVGGDETQYF. CDR3 DNA: TGTGCCAGCAGCGTAGTTGGGGGTGACGAGACCCAGTACTTC. This rearrangement joins TRBV9 to TRBJ2-5; D may be TRBD1 or TRBD2 (5 bases each). This CDR3 contains 14 residues. The germline V gene has CDR1 SGDLS and CDR2 YYNGEE. Trimming cost V 0 bases and J 5 bases, with 11 bases left between them.

The V gene is TRBV29-1, the J gene TRBJ1-2, with 9 bases identical to TRBD1. CDR1 SQVTM and CDR2 ANQGSEA come from the germline V gene. J was trimmed by 4 bases and V by 3 bases; bases with no gene match: 6. The CDR3 is 14 residues long. The CDR3 protein is CSVDGTGLRYGYTF. The CDR3 region has the DNA TGCAGCGTTGATGGGACAGGGCTTCGCTATGGCTACACCTTC.

The J gene is TRBJ2-2, the V gene TRBV12-3 or TRBV12-4; the D gene is possibly TRBD2 (6 bases). The CDR3 totals 16 residues. V was cut by 2 bases and J by 0 bases, with 10 bases left in between. The chain's CDR3 is CASSLMLAANTGELFF. CDR3 coding DNA: TGTGCCAGCAGTTTAATGTTAGCGGCGAACACCGGGGAGCTGTTTTTT.

The chain employs TRBV12-3 or TRBV12-4 and TRBJ2-2; 8 nucleotides match TRBD1. V shed 3 bases, J shed 7 bases, and the junction held 10 bases outside the gene matches. The CDR3 length is 16 residues. The CDR3 DNA follows: TGTGCCAGCAGTTTTCTGACAGGGGCAGGGGTCGGGGAGCTGTTTTTT. It specifies CASSFLTGAGVGELFF.

This chain connects TRBV29-1 to TRBJ2-7; D call uncertain. This CDR3 spans 13 amino acids. Trimming cost V 2 bases and J 0 bases, with 8 bases left between them. CDR1 and CDR2 (germline): SQVTM, ANQGSEA. As DNA, the CDR3 is TGCAGCGTTGAAATAGGGCGCTCCTACGAGCAGTACTTC. Protein: CSVEIGRSYEQYF.

This chain joins TRBV7-8 and TRBJ2-3; 7 bases line up with TRBD2. V shed 4 bases, J shed 0 bases, and the junction held 13 bases outside the gene matches. Germline CDR1 SGHVS, CDR2 FQNEAQ. The CDR3 totals 18 residues. The CDR3 protein is CASSSFGASGPSTDTQYF. Here the CDR3 DNA reads TGTGCCAGCAGCTCGTTCGGGGCTAGCGGACCTAGCACAGATACGCAGTATTTT.

DNA of the CDR3: TGCAGCGTTGTCAATCAGGGACAGGAGACTGAAGCTTTCTTT. Translated: CSVVNQGQETEAFF. V gene TRBV29-1 combines with J gene TRBJ1-1; 8 positions agree with TRBD1. Trimming took 4 bases from V and 5 from J; bases not matched to a gene: 9. CDR1 is SQVTM, CDR2 ANQGSEA, per germline. The CDR3 covers 14 residues. Drawing the rest from reference TRBV29-1 and TRBJ1-1, the complete variable domain is SAVISQKPSRDICQRGTSLTIQCQVDSQVTMMFWYRQQPGQSLTLIATANQGSEATYESGFVIDKFPISRPNLTFSTLTVSNMSPEDSSIYLCSVVNQGQETEAFFGQGTRLTVV.

CDR3 coding DNA: TGTGCCAGCAGTCTTCAACGCGGGAGCAATCAGCCCCAGCATTTT. It encodes CASSLQRGSNQPQHF. The genes are TRBV6-5 and TRBJ1-5, with D hard to call. The CDR3 is 15 residues long. The germline V and J ends were trimmed by 5 bases and 1 base, with 12 bases remaining between them. CDR1 MNHEY and CDR2 SVGAGI come from the germline V gene.

This clonotype was detected a few times. The rearrangement uses TRBV7-6 and TRBJ2-7, with 7 bases aligning to TRBD2. This CDR3 has 15 amino acids. V dropped 1 base and J dropped 4; count of bases not matched to a gene: 7. Per germline, CDR1 SGHVS and CDR2 FNYEAQ. In DNA form, the CDR3 reads TGTGCCAGCAGCTTAGTTCGGGGGGATGGTTACGAGCAGTACTTC. Protein: CASSLVRGDGYEQYF.

CDR3 loop: CASSPGTGANVLTF. The CDR3 DNA follows: TGTGCCAGCTCACCAGGGACCGGGGCCAACGTCCTGACTTTC. The chain carries TRBV18 and TRBJ2-6; D tentatively fits TRBD1 or TRBD2 (5 bases each). The CDR3 covers 14 residues. Per the germline V gene, CDR1 is KGHSH and CDR2 is LQKENI. With 2 bases removed from V and 4 bases from J, the gap between germline ends came to 6 bases.

The sample holds many counts of this clonotype. The chain uses TRBV5-1 and TRBJ2-1; D may be TRBD1 (5 bases). Germline lookup yields CDR1 SGHRS and CDR2 YFSETQ. The germline V and J ends were trimmed by 1 base and 8 bases, with 10 bases remaining between them. The CDR3 is made up of 13 amino acids. CDR3: CASSLLWGDEQFF. The DNA of the CDR3 is TGCGCCAGCAGCTTGCTCTGGGGCGATGAGCAGTTCTTC.

This chain connects TRBV20-1 to TRBJ2-7, with 10 bases matching TRBD2. This CDR3 is built from 14 residues. With 5 bases clipped from V and 2 bases from J, the junction kept 6 bases outside the gene matches. Germline CDR1 DFQATT, CDR2 SNEGSKA (reference sequence). This CDR3 is CSADLAGAPYEQYF. The CDR3 DNA follows: TGCAGTGCTGATCTAGCGGGAGCCCCCTACGAGCAGTACTTC.

This clonotype was counted only a few times. The chain combines TRBV29-1 with TRBJ2-1; D call uncertain. CDR1 is SQVTM, CDR2 ANQGSEA, per germline. Trimming took 0 bases from V and 9 from J, leaving 15 bases between them. The CDR3 has 14 residues. For the CDR3, the DNA is TGCAGCGTTGAAGAGGCGGTCAATTACGGTGAGCAGTTCTTC. Amino acid sequence: CSVEEAVNYGEQFF.

This clonotype was found a few times. This chain uses TRBV20-1 with TRBJ1-2; 7 positions agree with TRBD1. CDR1 is DFQATT, CDR2 SNEGSKA, per germline (reference sequence). The CDR3 extends over 13 amino acids. V lost 6 bases and J lost 7; bases outside the gene matches: 11. The CDR3 sequence: CSAPENRGSGYTF. The CDR3 bases are TGCAGTGCCCCCGAAAACAGGGGTTCTGGCTACACCTTC.

This clonotype was detected a few times. This chain connects TRBV20-1 to TRBJ2-1, with 11 bases matching TRBD2. Germline CDR1 DFQATT, CDR2 SNEGSKA (reference sequence). The CDR3 spans 14 residues. Trimming cost V 4 bases and J 5 bases; bases outside gene matches: 4. The CDR3 region has the DNA TGCAGTGCTAAGGGACTAGCGGACAACAATGAGCAGTTCTTC. As protein: CSAKGLADNNEQFF.